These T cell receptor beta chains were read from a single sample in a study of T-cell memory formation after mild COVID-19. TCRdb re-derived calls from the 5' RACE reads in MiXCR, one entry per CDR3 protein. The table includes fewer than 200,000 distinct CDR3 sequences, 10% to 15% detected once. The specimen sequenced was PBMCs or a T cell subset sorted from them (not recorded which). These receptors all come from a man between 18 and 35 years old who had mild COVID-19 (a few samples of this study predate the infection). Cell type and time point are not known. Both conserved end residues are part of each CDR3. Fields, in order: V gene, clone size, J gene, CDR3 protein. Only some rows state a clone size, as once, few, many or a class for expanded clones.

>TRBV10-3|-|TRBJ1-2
CAISESKVLGLGYTF
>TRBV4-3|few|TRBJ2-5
CASSHDRAKETQYF
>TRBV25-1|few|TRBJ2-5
CASSELGETQYF
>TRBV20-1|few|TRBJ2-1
CSAREGHNEQFF
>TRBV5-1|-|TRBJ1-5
CASSVQGNQPQHF
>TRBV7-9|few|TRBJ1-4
CASSLSGGKEKLFF
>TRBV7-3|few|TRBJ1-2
CASSLSGQGAGGYTF
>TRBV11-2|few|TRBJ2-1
CASSLDYAGEQFF
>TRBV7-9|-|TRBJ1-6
CASTSPPSPLHF
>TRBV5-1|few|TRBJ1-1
CASSLDRRGTTEAFF
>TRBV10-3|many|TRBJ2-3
CATLNSGGLLATDTQYF
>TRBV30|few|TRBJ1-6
CAWSPRENSPLHF
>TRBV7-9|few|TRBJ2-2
CASSLDSSRRELFF
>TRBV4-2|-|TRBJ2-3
CASSQDLAVAQYF
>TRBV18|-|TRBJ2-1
CASSPGDTDEQFF
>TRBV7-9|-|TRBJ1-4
CASRSDGEKLFF
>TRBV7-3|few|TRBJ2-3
CASSQGGQDTQYF
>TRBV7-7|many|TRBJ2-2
CASSPQRAGELFF
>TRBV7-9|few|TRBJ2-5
CASSAVGAETQYF
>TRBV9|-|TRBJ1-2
CASSPKGTDYGYTF
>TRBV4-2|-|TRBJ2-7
CASSQPGRGSGEQYF
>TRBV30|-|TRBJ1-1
CAGGRTSFMNTEAFF
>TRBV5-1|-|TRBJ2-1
CASSLDGGPNEQFF
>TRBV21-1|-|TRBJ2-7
CASNLRRGISGRPWEQYF
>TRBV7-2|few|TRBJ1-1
CASSLVPGAYTEAFF
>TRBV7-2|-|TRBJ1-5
CASSLDAGQPQHF
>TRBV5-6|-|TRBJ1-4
CASSQRTGEKLFF
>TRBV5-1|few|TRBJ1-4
CASSPEGRGPSEKLFF
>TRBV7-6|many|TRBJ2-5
CASSLAGARETQYF
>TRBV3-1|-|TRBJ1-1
CASSQDLMNTEAFF
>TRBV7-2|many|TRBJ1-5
CASSAPGGVFGLVNQPQHF
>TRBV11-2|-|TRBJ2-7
CASSLVGTYEQYF
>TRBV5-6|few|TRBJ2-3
CASSLLGNRGGTDTQYF
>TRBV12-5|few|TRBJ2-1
CASGREQFF
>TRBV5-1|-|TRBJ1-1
CASSREQGDEAFF
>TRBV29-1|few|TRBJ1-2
CSAQMTANYGYTF
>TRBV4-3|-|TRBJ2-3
CASSQEVEGGPDTQYF
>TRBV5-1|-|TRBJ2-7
CASSYPDSSYEQYF
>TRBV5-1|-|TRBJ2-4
CASSLRGDTGAAKNIQYF
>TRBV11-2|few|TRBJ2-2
CASSLWGSATGELFF
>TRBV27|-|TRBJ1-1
CASRTSTGLLGHTEAFF
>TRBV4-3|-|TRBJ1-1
CASSQDHRGDTEAFF
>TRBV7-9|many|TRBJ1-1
CASSFRLNTEAFF
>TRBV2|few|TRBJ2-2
CASGEQGFVTGELFF
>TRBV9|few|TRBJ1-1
CASSVDQWSTEAFF
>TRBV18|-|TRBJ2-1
CASSTRQGSFGNEQFF
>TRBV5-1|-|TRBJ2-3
CASKTVGTDTQYF